The 31 T cell receptor beta chains presented below share a single source sample, sequenced in a study of CD8 T cells in Susac syndrome (dated by TCRdb to about 2019). To prepare the library, the immunoSEQ multiplex PCR assay was applied. RNA was extracted using the RNeasy kit, and roughly 0.5 to 1 microgram was reverse transcribed with random hexamers. The public sequencing data were trimmed at Q25 with fastp and processed into clonotypes with MiXCR by TCRdb, which kept only in-frame beta chains. Every CDR3 protein is listed once, alongside the most common genes and DNA of its rows. The sample yields some 200,000 distinct CDR3 sequences; approximately 94% were counted once. The ten most abundant clones make up more than 0.08% of the sample. Sequenced material: CD4+ T cells from PBMCs. The receptors here all came from a human donor with Susac syndrome.

This clonotype was found once. The gene calls are TRBV18 and TRBJ1-4, with 9 bases matching TRBD1. V shed 3 bases and J 8 bases; nucleotides not matched to a gene: 4. CDR1 KGHSH and CDR2 LQKENI come from the germline V gene. The length of the CDR3 is 14 residues. In DNA, the CDR3 is TGTGCCAGCTCACCGGGACAGGGACAGGAAAAACTGTTTTTT. Amino acids: CASSPGQGQEKLFF.

The V and J genes are TRBV4-1 and TRBJ1-6, with D perhaps matching TRBD1 (6 bases). Germline CDR1 is MGHRA and CDR2 is YSYEKL. The V and J ends lost 6 bases and 8 bases respectively, with 14 bases between them. The CDR3 has 14 amino acids. The CDR3 sequence: CASSQTGSDSPLHF. The CDR3, as DNA: TGCGCCAGCAGTCAAACAGGGTCGGATTCACCCCTCCACTTT.

V and J are TRBV4-3 and TRBJ2-3, with TRBD2 matching 12 bases. The CDR3 is made up of 15 amino acids. Germline values: CDR1 LGHNA, CDR2 YSLEER. Unmatched junction bases numbered 7, after V lost 7 bases and J lost 5 bases. DNA of the CDR3: TGCGCCAGCATTAACCTAGCGGGGGGGGTAGATACGCAGTATTTT. This gives the protein CASINLAGGVDTQYF.

V is TRBV2 and J is TRBJ1-2; 7 nucleotides align to TRBD1. V lost 7 bases to trimming and J lost 0 bases; unmatched junction nucleotides: 5. The germline V gene has CDR1 SNHLY and CDR2 FYNNEI. The CDR3 is 14 residues long. CDR3 in DNA: TGTGCCAGCACGGGGACAGTAACTAACTATGGCTACACCTTC. Its translation is CASTGTVTNYGYTF.

The V call is TRBV12-3 or TRBV12-4, the J call TRBJ2-2; possible D gene TRBD2, 5 bases. Trimming stripped 6 bases from V and 0 bases from J, with 11 bases between. CDR3 length equals 15 residues. CDR3 nucleotide sequence: TGTGCCAGCAGCTCGGGATACCCGAACACCGGGGAGCTGTTTTTT. Encoded protein: CASSSGYPNTGELFF.

This chain links TRBV5-1 with TRBJ1-1; TRBD1 matches at 7 bases. V lost 3 bases to trimming and J lost 5 bases; unmatched junction nucleotides: 7. The CDR3 is 14 residues long. Germline assignment: CDR1 SGHRS and CDR2 YFSETQ. CDR3 region: CASSSTGKVTEAFF. The CDR3 nucleotides are TGCGCCAGCAGCTCGACAGGGAAGGTGACTGAAGCTTTCTTT. The whole variable domain, filled in from reference TRBV5-1 and TRBJ1-1, reads KAGVTQTPRYLIKTRGQQVTLSCSPISGHRSVSWYQQTPGQGLQFLFEYFSETQRNKGNFPGRFSGRQFSNSRSEMNVSTLELGDSALYLCASSSTGKVTEAFFGQGTRLTVV.

The chain carries TRBV10-3 and TRBJ1-6; possible D gene TRBD1, 5 bases. Germline loops: CDR1 ENHRY, CDR2 SYGVKD. Trimming removed 7 bases from V and 5 bases from J, with 9 bases in between. The CDR3 loop spans 13 amino acids. The CDR3 nucleotides are TGTGCCATCACCCAGACAGATAATTCACCCCTCCACTTT. It encodes CAITQTDNSPLHF.

The chain is built from TRBV29-1 and TRBJ1-1; D uncertain. This CDR3 has 12 amino acids. The V gene lost 0 bases and the J gene lost 4 bases, with 6 bases spanning the gap. Germline V gene data show CDR1 as SQVTM and CDR2 as ANQGSEA. CDR3 nucleotide sequence: TGCAGCGTTGAAGATCCCGGCACTGAAGCTTTCTTT. This gives the protein CSVEDPGTEAFF.

The rearrangement uses TRBV6-5 and TRBJ1-1; D not certain. Per germline, CDR1 MNHEY and CDR2 SVGAGI. This CDR3 has 12 residues. The CDR3 bases are TGTGGCGCAGGAAGGAGGAACACTGAAGCTTTCTTT. It is translated as CGAGRRNTEAFF.

This rearrangement joins TRBV20-1 to TRBJ2-3; 12 bases fit TRBD2. The CDR3 covers 14 residues. Germline CDR1 reads DFQATT; CDR2 reads SNEGSKA (reference sequence). J was trimmed by 4 bases and V by 3 bases; bases with no gene match: 2. This chain's CDR3 is CSARLAGGPDTQYF. In DNA form, the CDR3 reads TGCAGTGCTAGGCTAGCGGGGGGGCCAGATACGCAGTATTTT.

In its sample, this clonotype was seen a few times. The rearrangement joins TRBV30 to TRBJ2-7; 7 nucleotides align to TRBD2. Germline trimming cut 4 bases from V and 1 base from J; bases unmatched to any gene: 1. CDR3 length: 12 residues. Germline CDR1 reads GTSNPN; CDR2 reads SVGIG (reference sequence). The CDR3 DNA sequence: TGTGCCTGGACTAGCGGTTCCTACGAGCAGTACTTC. Residues: CAWTSGSYEQYF.

The gene calls are TRBV20-1 and TRBJ2-5; D is unresolved. Trimming removed 6 bases at V and 2 bases at J, with 13 bases between. Germline loops: CDR1 DFQATT, CDR2 SNEGSKA (reference sequence). There are 13 residues in the CDR3. CDR3 sequence reads: CSAPGFGQETQYF. CDR3 bases: TGCAGTGCGCCCGGTTTTGGGCAAGAGACCCAGTACTTC.

The chain recombines TRBV20-1 with TRBJ2-1; 9 bases fit TRBD1. The V segment lost 4 bases and the J segment 6 bases; nucleotides outside the gene matches: 7. Per germline, CDR1 DFQATT and CDR2 SNEGSKA (reference sequence). The CDR3 extends over 14 amino acids. Here the CDR3 reads CSAITGGAGNEQFF. CDR3 coding DNA: TGCAGTGCTATTACAGGGGGCGCCGGCAATGAGCAGTTCTTC.

The chain recombines TRBV29-1 with TRBJ2-2; TRBD2 is a possible D gene (5 bases). Germline V lookup: CDR1 SQVTM, CDR2 ANQGSEA. The V and J ends lost 7 bases and 6 bases respectively, with 9 bases between them. The CDR3 runs to 11 residues. The CDR3 is CSGTRSGELFF. CDR3 bases: TGCAGCGGTACTAGGTCCGGGGAGCTGTTTTTT.

The V call is TRBV20-1, the J call TRBJ1-6; 9 positions agree with TRBD1. Germline V CDR1 and CDR2: DFQATT, SNEGSKA (reference sequence). V shed 6 bases, J shed 8 bases, and the junction held 5 bases outside the gene matches. The CDR3 is 13 residues long. The chain's CDR3 is CSAWDRVDSPLHF. Written as DNA, the CDR3 is TGCAGTGCCTGGGACAGGGTCGATTCACCCCTCCACTTT.

The chain couples TRBV27 to TRBJ1-5; 8 positions match TRBD1. The CDR3 covers 14 residues. V lost 6 bases to trimming and J lost 7 bases; unmatched junction nucleotides: 8. Germline CDR1 MNHEY, CDR2 SMNVEV (reference sequence). The CDR3 DNA reads TGTGCCAGCAGGCCCAACAGGGACAGGCAGCCCCAGCATTTT. It encodes CASRPNRDRQPQHF.

The rearrangement uses TRBV6-5 and TRBJ1-5, with 7 bases lining up with TRBD1. This CDR3 region has 13 residues. Trimming took 6 bases from V and 6 from J; bases not matched to a gene: 5. From germline, CDR1 is MNHEY and CDR2 SVGAGI. CDR3 nucleotides: TGTGCCAGCAGCCAGACAGGGAGTCAGCCCCAGCATTTT. Its translation is CASSQTGSQPQHF.

The chain carries TRBV6-5 and TRBJ2-1; 7 bases line up with TRBD1. CDR1 and CDR2 (germline): MNHEY, SVGAGI. The CDR3 covers 15 residues. The V gene end was trimmed by 2 bases and the J gene end by 7 bases; junction bases not matched to a gene: 8. Here the CDR3 DNA reads TGTGCCAGCAGTTACGGAGACAGGGTGGATAATGAGCAGTTCTTC. It specifies CASSYGDRVDNEQFF.

The chain links TRBV3-1 to TRBJ2-5, with TRBD2 identical over 9 bases. V shed 0 bases, J shed 1 base, and the junction held 12 bases outside the gene matches. The germline V gene has CDR1 LGHDT and CDR2 YNNKEL (reference sequence). CDR3 length: 19 amino acids. The DNA for the CDR3 is TGTGCCAGCAGCCAAGATCCAGGCGGGGGGGCCGGGTCCCAAGAGACCCAGTACTTC. Amino acid sequence: CASSQDPGGGAGSQETQYF.

The chain combines TRBV28 with TRBJ2-1; D possibly corresponds to TRBD2 (6 bases). Germline V gives CDR1 MDHEN, CDR2 SYDVKM. Deletions cut 2 bases from V and 8 bases from J, with 13 bases between. There are 14 residues in the CDR3. The CDR3 is CASSLGGSSYEQFF. The CDR3 DNA reads TGTGCCAGCAGTTTAGGGGGGAGCAGCTATGAGCAGTTCTTC.

The chain employs TRBV13 and TRBJ2-7; 10 bases map to TRBD1. Germline V gene sequence: CDR1 PRHDT, CDR2 FYEKMQ (reference sequence). The trim removed 3 bases at V and 6 bases at J, leaving 5 bases unmatched. This CDR3 region has 14 residues. The CDR3, as DNA: TGTGCCAGCAGCTTTTTGGACAGGGGGACCGAGCAGTACTTC. Its protein is CASSFLDRGTEQYF.

V gene TRBV25-1 combines with J gene TRBJ1-1, with D tentatively TRBD1 (5 bases). The CDR3 is 13 residues long. The V end lost 10 bases, the J end lost 4 bases, and 16 bases lay between the germline ends. Germline V gives CDR1 MGHDK, CDR2 SYGVNS. The CDR3 nucleotides read TGTGCCACCTCAGGGTTAGGACCCACTGAAGCTTTCTTT. Translating it yields CATSGLGPTEAFF. The variable domain in full, with the rest retrieved from reference TRBV25-1 and TRBJ1-1, is EADIYQTPRYLVIGTGKKITLECSQTMGHDKMYWYQQDPGMELHLIHYSYGVNSTEKGDLSSESTVSRIRTEHFPLTLESARPSHTSQYLCATSGLGPTEAFFGQGTRLTVV.

CDR3 in DNA: TGTGCCAGCAGCCAAGACCAGGGTCTGTACACCTTC. Translating it yields CASSQDQGLYTF. The gene calls are TRBV3-1 and TRBJ1-2; TRBD1 is a possible D gene (5 bases). This CDR3 comprises 12 residues. The germline V and J ends were trimmed by 0 bases and 11 bases, with 10 bases remaining between them. Germline loops: CDR1 LGHDT, CDR2 YNNKEL (reference sequence). Looking up the rest from reference TRBV3-1 and TRBJ1-2 gives the full variable domain: DTAVSQTPKYLVTQMGNDKSIKCEQNLGHDTMYWYKQDSKKFLKIMFSYNNKELIINETVPNRFSPKSPDKAHLNLHINSLELGDSAVYFCASSQDQGLYTFGSGTRLTVV.

This clonotype appeared a single time. This rearrangement joins TRBV14 to TRBJ2-1; D is unresolved. The CDR3 is 15 residues long. With 1 base removed from V and 0 bases from J, the gap between germline ends came to 7 bases. Germline V gene data show CDR1 as SGHDN and CDR2 as FVKESK. CDR3 bases: TGTGCCAGCAGCCAAGGGCCAGGCTCCTACAATGAGCAGTTCTTC. Its translation is CASSQGPGSYNEQFF.

The DNA of the CDR3 is TGTGCCAGCAGGCAGAAATCGGGGGGACACACAGATACGCAGTATTTT. This translates into CASRQKSGGHTDTQYF. V usage is TRBV7-2 and J usage is TRBJ2-3; TRBD2 might be the D (7 bases). Between the trimmed V and J ends, which lost 6 bases and 2 bases, there was a span of 18 bases. Germline V gene lookup returns CDR1 SGHTA and CDR2 FQGNSA. The CDR3 contains 16 residues.

The V and J genes are TRBV11-1 and TRBJ1-6; D possibly corresponds to TRBD1 (5 bases). The ends were cut back, 1 base at V and 7 bases at J, with 11 bases in the middle. Germline values: CDR1 SGHAT, CDR2 FQDESV (reference sequence). This CDR3 has 15 residues. The chain's CDR3 is CASSLVGGVNSPLHF. The CDR3 nucleotides are TGTGCCAGCAGCTTAGTCGGGGGTGTGAATTCACCCCTCCACTTT. The full variable domain, rest sourced from reference TRBV11-1 and TRBJ1-6, is EAEVAQSPRYKITEKSQAVAFWCDPISGHATLYWYRQILGQGPELLVQFQDESVVDDSQLPKDRFSAERLKGVDSTLKIQPAELGDSAMYLCASSLVGGVNSPLHFGNGTRLTVT.

This sequence joins TRBV12-3 or TRBV12-4 and TRBJ2-1; D may be TRBD2 (5 bases). There are 14 residues in the CDR3. The V end lost 8 bases, the J end lost 4 bases, and 15 bases lay between the germline ends. CDR3 protein: CASSTQRRYNEQFF. The CDR3 DNA reads TGTGCCAGCTCAACCCAGCGGAGATACAATGAGCAGTTCTTC.

This chain uses TRBV30 with TRBJ1-2; 9 bases match TRBD1. Germline CDR1 is GTSNPN and CDR2 is SVGIG (reference sequence). The CDR3 is 16 amino acids. V gave up 1 base and J gave up 5 bases; unmatched junction bases: 11. The CDR3 spells CAWSEGASGQGYGYTF. CDR3 nucleotides: TGTGCCTGGAGTGAAGGGGCCTCTGGACAGGGGTATGGCTACACCTTC.

This chain links TRBV29-1 with TRBJ1-2; D unclear. V was pared by 4 bases and J by 4 bases, with 10 bases between. The length of the CDR3 is 12 residues. The germline V gene encodes CDR1 SQVTM and CDR2 ANQGSEA. CDR3 sequence (DNA): TGCAGCGTTGGGCCGGTCAGCTATGGCTACACCTTC. The encoded protein is CSVGPVSYGYTF.

V is TRBV30 and J is TRBJ2-2; tentative D call: TRBD2 (6 bases). There are 15 residues in the CDR3. The V end lost 3 bases, the J end lost 1 base, and 12 bases lay between the germline ends. Germline CDR1 GTSNPN, CDR2 SVGIG (reference sequence). Written as DNA, the CDR3 is TGTGCCTGGAGGGAACGGGGGTTGAACACCGGGGAGCTGTTTTTT. Its translation: CAWRERGLNTGELFF.

The rearrangement links TRBV15 to TRBJ2-6; 10 nucleotides agree with TRBD1. The CDR3 runs 19 residues. Germline V gene lookup returns CDR1 LNHNV and CDR2 YYDKDF (reference sequence). V shed 1 base and J 1 base; nucleotides not matched to a gene: 7. The CDR3 loop is CATSRGRDRGPSGANVLTF. The CDR3, as DNA: TGTGCCACCAGCAGAGGCAGGGACAGGGGCCCGTCTGGGGCCAACGTCCTGACTTTC.